A selection of T cell receptor beta chains follows, all from one sample in a study of Ad26.COV2.S vaccination and SARS-CoV-2 variants. Some clones are missing from TCRdb's copy, which holds only in-frame ones; the method was immunoSEQ multiplex PCR. This sample yields fewer than 500,000 clones, of which about 93% are seen a single time; less than 15% belongs to the top ten. The sample was peripheral blood, taken in a trial of Ad26.COV2.S vaccine versus placebo. The origin of the receptors is a person between 18 and 60 years old who received the Ad26.COV2.S COVID-19 vaccine or a placebo. CDR3s include the opening cysteine and the closing phenylalanine or tryptophan. D genes are given only for firm matches. The size field is filled for only some rows; it gives once, few, many or a size class.

TRBV25-1	.	TRBJ2-1	.	TGTGCCAGCAGGGCCTGGAGTACCGGCAATGAGCAGTTCTTC	CASRAWSTGNEQFF
TRBV29-1	.	TRBJ1-1	.	TGCAGCGTTGGAGGGAGTTGGGGCACTGAAGCTTTCTTT	CSVGGSWGTEAFF
TRBV27	.	TRBJ2-1	TRBD2	TGTGCCAGCAGAAATATAGCGGGATTCTACAATGAGCAGTTCTTC	CASRNIAGFYNEQFF
TRBV11-3	once	TRBJ2-5	.	TGTGCCAGCAGCTTAGGTACAGGGACCGGGGAGACCCAGTACTTC	CASSLGTGTGETQYF
TRBV28	.	TRBJ2-5	.	TGTGCCGCCATGGGACGGAAAGAGACCCAGTACTTC	CAAMGRKETQYF
TRBV4-3	.	TRBJ2-3	TRBD2	TGCGCCAGCAGCCCCCGACTAGCGGGAGGACCGAGCACAGATACGCAGTATTTT	CASSPRLAGGPSTDTQYF
TRBV5-5	.	TRBJ1-1	.	TGTGCCAGCAGCATCGGGACACGGACGGGCACTGAAGCTTTCTTT	CASSIGTRTGTEAFF
TRBV5-1	.	TRBJ1-1	.	TGCGCCAGCAGGGCTGACTCGGACACTGAAGCTTTCTTT	CASRADSDTEAFF
TRBV9	.	TRBJ2-1	.	TGTGCCAGCAGCGTAGGGACCCCGTATGAGCAGTTCTTC	CASSVGTPYEQFF
TRBV7-3	.	TRBJ2-5	TRBD2	TGTGCCAGCAGCTTAACGGGGCTAGCGGGAGCCGAGACCCAGTACTTC	CASSLTGLAGAETQYF
TRBV5-8	.	TRBJ2-5	.	TGTGCCAGCAGCTTGCCAGGGGTCGAGACCCAGTACTTC	CASSLPGVETQYF
TRBV7-6	few	TRBJ2-7	TRBD2	TGTGCCAGCAGCTTTCGTCCTAGCGGCTCCTACGAGCAGTACTTC	CASSFRPSGSYEQYF
TRBV10-3	.	TRBJ1-1	.	TGTGCCATCAGTGAGTCGGTAGGGAACACTGAAGCTTTCTTT	CAISESVGNTEAFF
TRBV10-3	.	TRBJ1-2	.	TGTGCCATCAGTGAGTCCTGGTATGACGGTTATTACTTTCAACGCTATGGCTACACCTTC	CAISESWYDGYYFQRYGYTF
TRBV6-7	.	TRBJ1-4	TRBD1	TGTGCCAGCAGTTACCCTACAGGGGCCCCTAGGGAAAAACTGTTTTTT	CASSYPTGAPREKLFF
TRBV6-2/TRBV6-3	many	TRBJ1-3	.	TGTGCCAGCAGTCCGCCCTACTCTGGAAACACCATATATTTT	CASSPPYSGNTIYF
TRBV5-1	.	TRBJ2-7	TRBD2	TGCGCCAGCAGCTTGGTAAGCGGGGGCCACTACGAGCAGTACTTC	CASSLVSGGHYEQYF
TRBV28	once	TRBJ2-7	TRBD1	TGTGCCAGCAGTTTAGTATCGGGACAGGGTGGTTACGAGCAGTACTTC	CASSLVSGQGGYEQYF
TRBV13	few	TRBJ1-6	.	TGTGCCAGCAGCTCCAGGGAAAGGAATTCACCCCTCCACTTT	CASSSRERNSPLHF
TRBV18	.	TRBJ2-7	.	TGTGCCAGCTCACCACCCCCTGGGGCCGCCTCCTACGAGCAGTACTTC	CASSPPPGAASYEQYF